The 5 T cell receptor beta chains below were found in one sample sequenced in a study of T cells in Graves' hyperthyroidism and ophthalmopathy. TCR beta CDR3 regions were amplified from RNA transcripts. The primer set for the first-round RT-PCR of the TCR CDR3 was HTBI. From the multiplex PCR reads, TCRdb called clonotypes with MiXCR, one entry per CDR3 protein. The repertoire has 400,000 or so distinct CDR3 sequences, around 15% of them found once; the top ten carry around 20%. Sequenced sample: blood. All receptors derive from an older woman with Graves' ophthalmopathy.

This clonotype appeared a few times. The gene calls are TRBV5-1 and TRBJ2-7; TRBD2 aligns across 8 bases. This CDR3 has 16 amino acids. V lost 1 base, J lost 1 base, and 7 bases stayed unmatched. Per germline, CDR1 SGHRS and CDR2 YFSETQ. CDR3 in amino acids: CASSLSPGTSSYEQYF. In DNA form, the CDR3 reads TGCGCCAGCAGCTTGAGCCCCGGGACTAGTTCCTACGAGCAGTACTTC.

This clonotype came up many times. The V call is TRBV12-3 or TRBV12-4, the J call TRBJ2-1; possible D gene TRBD1, 6 bases. V lost 2 bases and J 4 bases, leaving 9 bases between the germline ends. The CDR3 spans 14 residues. The DNA of the CDR3 is TGTGCCAGCAGTTTACGAGGGGGATACAATGAGCAGTTCTTC. The encoded protein is CASSLRGGYNEQFF.

This clonotype appeared a few times. This sequence joins TRBV6-1 and TRBJ2-1; 9 bases map to TRBD2. The CDR3 runs 14 residues. Germline assignment: CDR1 MNHNS and CDR2 SASEGT. The V segment lost 3 bases and the J segment 13 bases; nucleotides outside the gene matches: 10. The CDR3 coding sequence is TGTGCCAGCAGTGATGGGGGTAGCGGGGGCCACCAGTTCTTC. Protein: CASSDGGSGGHQFF.

The V gene is TRBV7-3, the J gene TRBJ2-1; 7 bases agree with TRBD1. With 5 bases clipped from V and 2 bases from J, the junction kept 6 bases outside the gene matches. CDR1 is SGHTA, CDR2 FQGTGA, per germline. CDR3 length: 15 amino acids. CDR3 coding DNA: TGTGCCAGCAGCAGTAACAGGGGCACCTACAATGAGCAGTTCTTC. Amino acid sequence: CASSSNRGTYNEQFF. The whole variable domain, remainder taken from reference TRBV7-3 and TRBJ2-1, is GAGVSQTPSNKVTEKGKYVELRCDPISGHTALYWYRQSLGQGPEFLIYFQGTGAADDSGLPNDRFFAVRPEGSVSTLKIQRTERGDSAVYLCASSSNRGTYNEQFFGPGTRLTVL.

This clonotype was seen many times. This sequence joins TRBV20-1 and TRBJ2-1, with 7 bases matching TRBD2. Germline V gene data show CDR1 as DFQATT and CDR2 as SNEGSKA (reference sequence). The CDR3 covers 12 residues. The ends lost 6 bases at V and 4 bases at J; junction bases unmatched: 3. The DNA of the CDR3 is TGCAGTGCACAGCGGGGTTACAATGAGCAGTTCTTC. Its protein is CSAQRGYNEQFF.